The rows below give T cell receptor beta chains drawn from one sample of a study of control samples from healthy donors and cancer patients. Generated by immunoSEQ multiplex PCR, the TCRdb table keeps only in-frame clones and is missing some. The sample comprises approximately 76,000 clones, 70% to 85% of which are singletons, and 11% rests with the top ten. Sequenced sample: PBMCs. The receptors stem from a man aged 60-69 years with head and neck cancer. CDR3s include the opening cysteine and the closing phenylalanine or tryptophan. D genes are given only for firm matches. Only some rows state a clone size, as once, few, many or a class for expanded clones.

cdr3_aa,cdr3_nt,d_call,v_call,j_call,clone_size
CASRFGGQGSDTQYF,TGTGCCAGTAGATTCGGAGGACAGGGGAGTGATACGCAGTATTTT,TRBD1,TRBV19,TRBJ2-3,NA
CASSLLAGPTYEQYF,TGCGCCAGCAGCTTGTTGGCGGGACCCACCTACGAGCAGTACTTC,NA,TRBV5-1,TRBJ2-7,NA
CASSRTGNTEAFF,TGTGCCAGCAGTCGGACGGGGAACACTGAAGCTTTCTTT,NA,TRBV6-4,TRBJ1-1,few
CSAGRGVEQYF,TGCAGCGCTGGCAGGGGGGTCGAGCAGTACTTC,NA,TRBV29-1,TRBJ2-7,NA
CASSYRQLGSYEQYF,TGTGCCAGCAGTTACAGACAGTTAGGTTCCTACGAGCAGTACTTC,NA,TRBV6-5,TRBJ2-7,NA
CASSPSGAGTQYF,TGTGCCAGCAGCCCTTCGGGCGCCGGTACGCAGTATTTT,NA,TRBV12-3/TRBV12-4,TRBJ2-3,NA
CASSVGVEIHEQYF,TGTGCCAGCAGCGTAGGAGTGGAGATTCACGAGCAGTACTTC,NA,TRBV9,TRBJ2-7,NA
CASSLGRRRGGNEQFF,TGTGCCAGCAGCTTAGGGAGAAGGAGGGGCGGCAATGAGCAGTTCTTC,NA,TRBV7-8,TRBJ2-1,NA
CASSLGTPQAGELFF,TGCGCCAGCAGCCTGGGGACACCGCAGGCCGGGGAGCTGTTTTTT,NA,TRBV5-1,TRBJ2-2,NA
CASSSDRGAQYF,TGCGCCAGCAGCTCGGACAGGGGGGCCCAGTACTTC,TRBD1,TRBV5-1,TRBJ2-5,few
CASSQDPGPSYEQYF,TGTGCCAGCAGCCAAGATCCAGGGCCCTCCTACGAGCAGTACTTC,NA,TRBV4-2,TRBJ2-7,NA
CASTPTSGSYEQYF,TGTGCCAGCACCCCGACTAGCGGTTCCTACGAGCAGTACTTC,TRBD2,TRBV6-5,TRBJ2-7,NA
CASSLGKVLAASRDEQYF,TGTGCCAGCAGCTTGGGGAAGGTACTAGCGGCATCCCGAGACGAGCAGTACTTC,TRBD2,TRBV11-2,TRBJ2-7,NA
CASSSPPSATGELFF,TGTGCCAGCAGCTCCCCCCCCTCGGCCACCGGGGAGCTGTTTTTT,NA,TRBV7-2,TRBJ2-2,NA
CAWSLPGTANQPQHF,TGTGCCTGGAGTCTTCCGGGGACAGCTAATCAGCCCCAGCATTTT,TRBD1,TRBV30,TRBJ1-5,NA
CASSPFGARVHEQFF,TGTGCCAGCAGCCCCTTCGGGGCCCGAGTCCATGAGCAGTTCTTC,NA,TRBV7-2,TRBJ2-1,NA
CASSSSAGSYEQYF,TGTGCCAGCAGTTCATCAGCGGGAAGCTACGAGCAGTACTTC,TRBD2,TRBV6-5,TRBJ2-7,NA
CASSPLGGLGLFF,TGTGCCAGCAGCCCCCTAGGGGGGCTCGGGCTGTTTTTT,NA,TRBV5-4,TRBJ2-2,NA
CASSMLTGGNIQYF,TGTGCCAGTAGTATGCTGACGGGCGGAAACATTCAGTACTTC,NA,TRBV19,TRBJ2-4,NA
CSAGEGPYEQYF,TGCAGCGCTGGGGAAGGGCCCTACGAGCAGTACTTC,NA,TRBV29-1,TRBJ2-7,NA